This T cell receptor (beta chain) was profiled in a study of CD8 T cells in Susac syndrome. The V gene lost 5 bases and the J gene lost 8 bases, with 15 bases spanning the gap. CDR1 MNHEY and CDR2 SMNVEV come from the germline V gene (reference sequence). This CDR3 spans 13 amino acids. Random hexamers were used to reverse transcribe an amount of 0.5 to 1 ug RNA. MiXCR was run by TCRdb on the immunoSEQ multiplex PCR reads, yielding one entry per CDR3 protein. Seen here are 150,000 to 200,000 distinct CDR3 sequences, around 94% observed once, and the top ten hold around 0.14%. This rearrangement joins TRBV27 to TRBJ1-2; D not certain. Input material: CD4+ T cells from PBMCs. This clonotype was sampled from a human donor in good health. The CDR3 sequence is CASSPSGAGGYTF. CDR3 nucleotide sequence: TGTGCCAGCAGTCCCAGCGGTGCGGGGGGCTACACCTTC.